Listed below are T cell receptor beta chains from one sample, sequenced in a study of preoperative IRX-2 immunotherapy in early breast cancer. Profiled with immunoSEQ multiplex PCR; TCRdb holds only in-frame clones, not every one. The sample has tens of thousands of clones; 90% to 95% are singletons. The material was obtained from a patient treated with IRX-2 immunotherapy. The source of these receptors is a human donor with breast cancer. Each CDR3 is given without its conserved first and last residue.

j_gene: TRBJ1-3
v_gene: TRBV29-1
CDR3aa: SGWGPRVVGGNTIY

j_gene: TRBJ2-1
v_gene: TRBV6-5
CDR3aa: ASSQTHGGQF

j_gene: TRBJ2-2
v_gene: TRBV11-2
CDR3aa: ASSRGLDANTGELF

j_gene: TRBJ2-2
v_gene: TRBV19
CDR3aa: ASSIGRPNTGELF

j_gene: TRBJ1-1
v_gene: TRBV9
CDR3aa: ASSVVQNTEAF

j_gene: TRBJ1-4
v_gene: TRBV7-9
CDR3aa: ASSWFLGGLDEKLF

j_gene: TRBJ2-6
v_gene: TRBV27
CDR3aa: ASMAGGAGANVLT

j_gene: TRBJ2-5
v_gene: TRBV7-7
CDR3aa: ASSRQGATETQY

j_gene: TRBJ2-5
v_gene: TRBV7-2
CDR3aa: ASSQRGLATETQY

j_gene: TRBJ1-1
v_gene: TRBV19
CDR3aa: ASRSSGAGDTEAF

j_gene: TRBJ2-3
v_gene: TRBV4-2
CDR3aa: ASSSRTPTSTDTQY

j_gene: TRBJ2-1
v_gene: TRBV4-2
CDR3aa: ASSQPGLAGSNEQF

j_gene: TRBJ1-2
v_gene: TRBV2
CDR3aa: ASSFTNYGYT

j_gene: TRBJ1-1
v_gene: TRBV28
CDR3aa: ASREFGTEAF

j_gene: TRBJ2-5
v_gene: TRBV10-2
CDR3aa: ASGVREETQY

j_gene: TRBJ1-1
v_gene: TRBV20-1
CDR3aa: SARTGVEAF

j_gene: TRBJ2-3
v_gene: TRBV6-6
CDR3aa: ASKGYSTDTQY

j_gene: TRBJ2-7
v_gene: TRBV15
CDR3aa: ATSREQGPTPYEQY

j_gene: TRBJ1-2
v_gene: TRBV9
CDR3aa: ASSVDLGGGDYGYT

j_gene: TRBJ2-1
v_gene: TRBV2
CDR3aa: ASSEGGGARDL

j_gene: TRBJ1-6
v_gene: TRBV7-2
CDR3aa: ASSLETGVRAGSPLH

j_gene: TRBJ1-4
v_gene: TRBV6-1
CDR3aa: ASSADAGEKLF

j_gene: TRBJ2-7
v_gene: TRBV4-2
CDR3aa: ASSYNSRIYEQY

j_gene: TRBJ2-7
v_gene: TRBV19
CDR3aa: ASSGSGGPYEQY

j_gene: TRBJ1-2
v_gene: TRBV4-1
CDR3aa: ASSQDAGKPGYT

j_gene: TRBJ1-5
v_gene: TRBV5-1
CDR3aa: ASSLAGDKSQPQH

j_gene: TRBJ2-7
v_gene: TRBV7-9
CDR3aa: ASSLRERYEQY

j_gene: TRBJ2-5
v_gene: TRBV7-2
CDR3aa: ASSLMSRLQETQY

j_gene: TRBJ2-7
v_gene: TRBV11-1
CDR3aa: ASSLGGITYEQY

j_gene: TRBJ2-7
v_gene: TRBV7-6
CDR3aa: ASSLGTGSYEQY

j_gene: TRBJ1-4
v_gene: TRBV7-6
CDR3aa: ASSLVEGAGEKLF

j_gene: TRBJ2-2
v_gene: TRBV9
CDR3aa: ASSTPLAGGHTGELF

j_gene: TRBJ2-7
v_gene: TRBV20-1
CDR3aa: SARRGLEQY

j_gene: TRBJ2-3
v_gene: TRBV10-2
CDR3aa: ASSEGSTDTQY

j_gene: TRBJ1-4
v_gene: TRBV28
CDR3aa: ASTEGQGFEKLF

j_gene: TRBJ1-1
v_gene: TRBV6-5
CDR3aa: ASSYSGKNTEAF

j_gene: TRBJ2-5
v_gene: TRBV4-1
CDR3aa: ASSRASGETQY

j_gene: TRBJ2-2
v_gene: TRBV4-2
CDR3aa: ASSRPRGRHTGELF

j_gene: TRBJ2-7
v_gene: TRBV5-1
CDR3aa: ASSLGVVAGVEQY

j_gene: TRBJ2-3
v_gene: TRBV28
CDR3aa: ASSFAPSLAKARDTQY